This T cell receptor beta chain is from a study of blood T cell repertoires in COVID-19. Study summary: COVID-19 samples from acute and convalescent phases originated in the United States, Italy and Spain. The cDNA or gDNA used as material had been derived from T cells, B-cell-depleted T cells, or PBMCs.

Authors' methods: Nucleated cell number was recorded as an estimate derived from reference gene primer amplification. Profiled with immunoSEQ multiplex PCR; TCRdb holds only in-frame clones, not every one. Clonal size and the V and J genes are those of that table, whereas D and trimming came from the DNA. This table has 120,000 or so clones, about 83% appearing once. This CDR3 is built from 13 residues. V trimming: 4 bases; J trimming: 2 bases; junction bases outside the gene matches: 2. CDR1 and CDR2 from the germline V gene are SGHNT and YYREEE (reference sequence). The TCR was taken from an older man with active or convalescent COVID-19. Specimen: peripheral blood. The V call is TRBV5-4, the J call TRBJ1-2; TRBD1 matches at 7 bases. CDR3 sequence: CASSPGQNYGYTF. The CDR3 DNA follows: TGTGCCAGCAGCCCGGGACAGAACTATGGCTACACCTTC. The entire variable domain, with the rest obtained from reference TRBV5-4 and TRBJ1-2, is as follows: ETGVTQSPTHLIKTRGQQVTLRCSSQSGHNTVSWYQQALGQGPQFIFQYYREEENGRGNFPPRFSGLQFPNYSSELNVNALELDDSALYLCASSPGQNYGYTFGSGTRLTVV.